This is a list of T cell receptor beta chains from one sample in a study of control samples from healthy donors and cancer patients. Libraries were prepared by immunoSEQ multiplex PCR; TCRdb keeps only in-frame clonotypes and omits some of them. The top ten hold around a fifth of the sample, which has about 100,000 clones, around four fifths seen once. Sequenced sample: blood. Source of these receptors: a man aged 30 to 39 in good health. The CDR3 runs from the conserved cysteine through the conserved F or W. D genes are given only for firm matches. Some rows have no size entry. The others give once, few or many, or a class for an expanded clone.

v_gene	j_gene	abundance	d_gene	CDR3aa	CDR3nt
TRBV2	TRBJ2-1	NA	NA	CASTTSPLHWDEQFF	TGTGCCAGCACAACTAGCCCCCTCCATTGGGATGAGCAGTTCTTC
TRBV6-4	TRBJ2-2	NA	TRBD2	CASRRSGGTGGELFF	TGTGCCAGCAGGAGGAGCGGGGGGACCGGCGGGGAGCTGTTTTTT
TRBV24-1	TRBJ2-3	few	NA	CATSDFRWDTQYF	TGTGCCACCAGTGATTTTAGATGGGATACGCAGTATTTT
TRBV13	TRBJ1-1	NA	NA	CASSVTRVTEAFF	TGTGCCAGCAGCGTAACCAGGGTCACTGAAGCTTTCTTT
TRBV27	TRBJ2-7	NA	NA	CASSRDLSGEQYF	TGTGCCAGCAGTCGTGACTTGTCGGGCGAGCAGTACTTC
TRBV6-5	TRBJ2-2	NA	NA	CASGQINTGELFF	TGTGCCAGCGGGCAGATCAACACCGGGGAGCTGTTTTTT
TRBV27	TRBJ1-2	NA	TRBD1	CASSQTGLGYTF	TGTGCCAGCAGTCAGACAGGGTTGGGCTACACCTTC
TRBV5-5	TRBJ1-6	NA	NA	CASSHILQGAGNSPLHF	TGTGCCAGCAGCCATATACTACAGGGAGCGGGTAATTCACCCCTCCACTTT
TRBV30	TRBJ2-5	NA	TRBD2	CAWNHYGGIQETQYF	TGTGCCTGGAATCATTACGGGGGGATACAAGAGACCCAGTACTTC
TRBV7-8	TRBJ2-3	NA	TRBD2	CASSFTSGGADTQYF	TGTGCCAGCAGCTTTACTAGCGGGGGGGCAGATACGCAGTATTTT
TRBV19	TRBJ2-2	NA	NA	CASSIGGGNTGELFF	TGTGCCAGTAGTATAGGGGGAGGGAACACCGGGGAGCTGTTTTTT
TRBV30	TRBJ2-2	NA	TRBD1	CAWSAPGQGFQNTGELFF	TGTGCCTGGAGCGCACCGGGACAGGGCTTTCAGAACACCGGGGAGCTGTTTTTT
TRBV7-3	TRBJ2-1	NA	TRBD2	CASSPSGGANNEQFF	TGTGCCAGCAGCCCGAGCGGGGGGGCGAATAATGAGCAGTTCTTC
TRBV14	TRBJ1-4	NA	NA	CASSQGVAFATNEKLFF	TGTGCCAGCAGCCAAGGGGTAGCCTTTGCAACTAATGAAAAACTGTTTTTT
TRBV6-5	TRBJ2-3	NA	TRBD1	CASRQGQGRDTQYF	TGTGCCAGCAGACAGGGACAGGGTAGGGATACGCAGTATTTT
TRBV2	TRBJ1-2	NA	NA	CASNTVTGGYTF	TGTGCCAGCAATACAGTTACCGGTGGCTACACCTTC
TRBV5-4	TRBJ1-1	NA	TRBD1	CASSYNQGGTEAFF	TGTGCCAGCAGCTATAATCAGGGGGGGACTGAAGCTTTCTTT
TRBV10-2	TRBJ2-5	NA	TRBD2	CASRLAGGAETQYF	TGCGCCAGCAGACTAGCGGGGGGGGCGGAGACCCAGTACTTC
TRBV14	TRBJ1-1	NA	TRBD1	CASSQDRTGYTEAFF	TGTGCCAGCAGCCAAGACCGGACAGGGTACACTGAAGCTTTCTTT
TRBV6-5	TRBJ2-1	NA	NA	CASNRVPSNEQFF	TGTGCCAGCAACAGGGTACCGTCCAATGAGCAGTTCTTC
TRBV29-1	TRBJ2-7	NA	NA	CSVGSASYEQYF	TGCAGCGTTGGGTCGGCCTCCTACGAGCAGTACTTC
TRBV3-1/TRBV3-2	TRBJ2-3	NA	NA	CASSPWASDTQYF	TGTGCCAGCAGCCCTTGGGCCTCAGATACGCAGTATTTT
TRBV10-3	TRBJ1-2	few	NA	CAIRDSSGRDGYTF	TGTGCCATCAGGGACAGCTCTGGGCGCGATGGCTACACCTTC
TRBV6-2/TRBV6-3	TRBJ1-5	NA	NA	CASSFMLGGQPQHF	TGTGCCAGCAGTTTTATGCTCGGTGGTCAGCCCCAGCATTTT
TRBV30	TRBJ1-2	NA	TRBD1	CAWARTGLDGYTF	TGTGCCTGGGCCAGGACAGGGCTCGATGGCTACACCTTC
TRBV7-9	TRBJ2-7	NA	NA	CASGDSYEQYF	TGTGCCAGCGGAGACAGCTACGAGCAGTACTTC
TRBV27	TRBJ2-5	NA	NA	CASSFAGTETQYF	TGTGCCAGCAGTTTCGCAGGAACGGAGACCCAGTACTTC
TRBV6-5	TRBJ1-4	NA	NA	CASSGFNEKLFF	TGTGCCAGCTCGGGGTTTAATGAAAAACTGTTTTTT
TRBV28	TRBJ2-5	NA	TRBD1	CASTVGQGIGQETQYF	TGTGCCAGCACCGTTGGACAGGGGATCGGCCAAGAGACCCAGTACTTC
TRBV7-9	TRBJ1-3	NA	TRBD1	CASRTTGDRGLEYF	TGTGCCAGTAGAACGACCGGGGACAGGGGGTTGGAATATTTT
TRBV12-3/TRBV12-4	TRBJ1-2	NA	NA	CASSPQTRRYTF	TGTGCCAGCAGTCCGCAGACACGGCGCTACACCTTC
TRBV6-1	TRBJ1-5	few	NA	CASSELPTQYSNQPQHF	TGTGCCAGCAGTGAACTCCCCACACAGTATAGCAATCAGCCCCAGCATTTT
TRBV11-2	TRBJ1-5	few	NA	CASSLDARAEPQHF	TGTGCCAGCAGCTTAGACGCACGAGCGGAGCCCCAGCATTTT
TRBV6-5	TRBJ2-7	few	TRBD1	CASRWTGSSYEQYF	TGTGCCAGCAGATGGACAGGGAGCTCCTACGAGCAGTACTTC
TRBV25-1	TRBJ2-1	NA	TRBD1	CASSAGQASYNEQFF	TGTGCCAGCAGTGCTGGACAGGCTTCCTACAATGAGCAGTTCTTC
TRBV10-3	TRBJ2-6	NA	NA	CAISHGTLSGANVLTF	TGTGCCATCAGCCACGGGACCCTCTCTGGGGCCAACGTCCTGACTTTC
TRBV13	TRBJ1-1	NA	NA	CASSHKPFKGTEAFF	TGTGCCAGCAGCCATAAACCGTTCAAGGGCACTGAAGCTTTCTTT
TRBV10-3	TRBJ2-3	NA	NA	CAISESLGGRTDTQYF	TGTGCCATCAGTGAGTCGCTCGGGGGGCGGACAGATACGCAGTATTTT
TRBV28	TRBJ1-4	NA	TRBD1	CASSLPGQGGLGKLFF	TGTGCCAGCAGTTTGCCCGGACAGGGAGGGTTAGGAAAACTGTTTTTT
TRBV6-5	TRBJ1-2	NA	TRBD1	CASSYSRQGNYGYTF	TGTGCCAGCAGTTACTCTAGACAGGGAAACTATGGCTACACCTTC
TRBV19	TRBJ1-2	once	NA	CASSPRAGGYTF	TGTGCCAGTAGTCCTCGCGCAGGTGGCTACACCTTC
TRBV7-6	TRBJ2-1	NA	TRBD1	CASSPSDRGNNEQFF	TGTGCCAGCAGTCCCAGTGACAGGGGGAACAATGAGCAGTTCTTC
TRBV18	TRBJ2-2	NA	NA	CASSPEGLGELFF	TGTGCCAGCTCACCGGAGGGACTCGGGGAGCTGTTTTTT
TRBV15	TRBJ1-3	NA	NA	CATSPESSGNTIYF	TGTGCCACCAGCCCAGAGAGCTCTGGAAACACCATATATTTT
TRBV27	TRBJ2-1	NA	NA	CASVRRQGNEQFF	TGTGCCAGCGTTCGCCGGCAGGGCAATGAGCAGTTCTTC
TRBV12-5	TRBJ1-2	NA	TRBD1	CASGLGRGQGAGGYTF	TGTGCTAGTGGTTTAGGGCGGGGGCAGGGGGCCGGGGGCTACACCTTC
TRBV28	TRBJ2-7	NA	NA	CASSLKLGEQYF	TGTGCCAGCAGTTTAAAGTTGGGCGAGCAGTACTTC
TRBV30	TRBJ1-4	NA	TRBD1	CAWRDRGREKLFF	TGTGCCTGGCGGGACAGGGGGCGTGAAAAACTGTTTTTT
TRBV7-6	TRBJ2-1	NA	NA	CASSLRGGAAYNEQFF	TGTGCCAGCAGCTTGCGAGGGGGGGCCGCGTACAATGAGCAGTTCTTC
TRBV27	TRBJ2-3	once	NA	CASSSWRRSTDTQYF	TGTGCCAGCAGTTCTTGGCGGAGAAGCACAGATACGCAGTATTTT